Presented here are 6 T cell receptor beta chains from one specimen sequenced in a study of shared clonotypes between healthy human individuals. Sequencing used immunoSEQ multiplex PCR; TCRdb keeps in-frame clones, though not all of them. Here the sample spans approximately 330,000 clones, over 70% being singletons. Material: memory CD4+ T cells sorted from blood. Subset defined: CD45RA-negative fraction. These receptor sequences come from a man between 25 and 39 years old in good health.

CDR3 protein: CASARTIAADTQYF. The CDR3 DNA sequence: TGCGCCAGCGCACGGACCATTGCGGCAGATACGCAGTATTTT. This sequence joins TRBV5-1 and TRBJ2-3; D gene ambiguous. This CDR3 comprises 14 residues. Germline assignment: CDR1 SGHRS and CDR2 YFSETQ. The V end lost 7 bases, the J end lost 4 bases, and 16 bases lay between the germline ends.

Concerning this clone: This sample includes further DNA sequences coding for the same CDR3. The chain couples TRBV2 to TRBJ2-7; 7 bases match TRBD1. This CDR3 comprises 13 residues. V shed 6 bases and J 4 bases; nucleotides not matched to a gene: 6. Germline V CDR1 and CDR2: SNHLY, FYNNEI. CDR3 sequence reads: CASRRQGTYEQYF. The CDR3, as DNA: TGTGCCAGCAGGAGACAGGGAACTTACGAGCAGTACTTC. The full variable domain, with the rest looked up from reference TRBV2 and TRBJ2-7, is EPEVTQTPSHQVTQMGQEVILRCVPISNHLYFYWYRQILGQKVEFLVSFYNNEISEKSEIFDDQFSVERPDGSNFTLKIRSTKLEDSAMYFCASRRQGTYEQYFGPGTRLTVT.

This sequence joins TRBV11-3 and TRBJ2-1; TRBD1 aligns across 7 bases. After removal of 1 base from V and 8 bases from J, the junction contained 8 bases not matched to a gene. This CDR3 has 15 amino acids. CDR1 SGHNT and CDR2 YENEEA come from the germline V gene. CDR3 nucleotides: TGTGCCAGCAGCTTAGCTTTAGGGACAGAACATGAGCAGTTCTTC. Its translation is CASSLALGTEHEQFF.

The V and J genes are TRBV6-1 and TRBJ2-7, with D unresolved. Germline-derived CDR1 and CDR2 are MNHNS and SASEGT. CDR3 size: 12 residues. V was pared by 6 bases and J by 3 bases, with 9 bases between. CDR3 DNA: TGTGCCAGCAGCGGTACTCTCTACGAGCAGTACTTC. It is translated as CASSGTLYEQYF.

The genes are TRBV5-1 and TRBJ1-3; no clear D. V lost 0 bases, J lost 0 bases, and 7 bases lay in between. CDR3 size: 15 residues. The germline gives CDR1 SGHRS, CDR2 YFSETQ. CDR3 DNA sequence: TGCGCCAGCAGCTTGGACGGCATCTCTGGAAACACCATATATTTT. Protein product: CASSLDGISGNTIYF.

The chain couples TRBV30 to TRBJ2-2; the D is unclear. CDR3 length equals 11 residues. Between the trimmed V and J ends, which lost 3 bases and 5 bases, there was a span of 4 bases. Germline assignment: CDR1 GTSNPN and CDR2 SVGIG (reference sequence). CDR3 sequence reads: CAWRQTGELFF. The CDR3 DNA follows: TGTGCCTGGAGACAGACCGGGGAGCTGTTTTTT.